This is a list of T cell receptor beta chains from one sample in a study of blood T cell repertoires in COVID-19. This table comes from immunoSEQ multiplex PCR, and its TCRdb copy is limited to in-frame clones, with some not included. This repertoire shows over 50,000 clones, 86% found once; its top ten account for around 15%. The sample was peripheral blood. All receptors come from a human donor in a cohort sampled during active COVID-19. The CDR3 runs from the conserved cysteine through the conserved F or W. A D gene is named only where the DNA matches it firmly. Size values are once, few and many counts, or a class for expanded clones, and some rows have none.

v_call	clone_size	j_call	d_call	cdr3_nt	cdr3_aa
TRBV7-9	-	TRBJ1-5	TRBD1	TGTGCCAGCAGCCCCTCCGGGACAGGGGAGTCGGCCCAGCATTTT	CASSPSGTGESAQHF
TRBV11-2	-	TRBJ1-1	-	TGTGCCAGCAGCTTAGACAGGGTCACTGAAGCTTTCTTT	CASSLDRVTEAFF
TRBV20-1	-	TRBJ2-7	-	TGCAGTGCTACCAGGGGAGAGCAGTACTTC	CSATRGEQYF
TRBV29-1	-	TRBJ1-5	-	TGCAGCGTTGGGGACTACAATCAGCCCCAGCATTTT	CSVGDYNQPQHF
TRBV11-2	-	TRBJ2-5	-	TGTGCCAGCAGCTTAGTGGGGGCGGCCCCAGAGACCCAGTACTTC	CASSLVGAAPETQYF
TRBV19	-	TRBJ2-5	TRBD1	TGTGCCAGTAGTGCCCGGGACAGGCGGGTCTTGGGAGAGACCCAGTACTTC	CASSARDRRVLGETQYF
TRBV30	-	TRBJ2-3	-	TGTGCCTGGAGATTCCCCGGGACTTCCTTCCTATATACGCAGTATTTT	CAWRFPGTSFLYTQYF
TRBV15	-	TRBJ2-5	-	TGTGCCACCACCTATACACAGGGTAGTCAGGAGACCCAGTACTTC	CATTYTQGSQETQYF
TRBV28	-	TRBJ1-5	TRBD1	TGTGCCAGCACTATACAGGGGTCCAATCAGCCCCAGCATTTT	CASTIQGSNQPQHF
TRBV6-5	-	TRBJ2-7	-	TGTGCCAGCAGTTGGCAGGGGCTAAACGAGCAGTACTTC	CASSWQGLNEQYF
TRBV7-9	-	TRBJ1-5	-	TGTGCCAGCAGCTTAGGCCCCAGGGGCAGGGGCAATCAGCCCCAGCATTTT	CASSLGPRGRGNQPQHF
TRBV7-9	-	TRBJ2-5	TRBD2	TGTGCCAGCAGTTTGAGACTAGCGGGAGGGGTAGAGACCCAGTACTTC	CASSLRLAGGVETQYF
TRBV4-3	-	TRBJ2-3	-	TGCGCCAGCAGCCAAGGGTTGGCACCCATGACAGATACGCAGTATTTT	CASSQGLAPMTDTQYF
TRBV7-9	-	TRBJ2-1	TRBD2	TGTGCCAGCAGGAGCGGGGGGCCGTACAATGAGCAGTTCTTC	CASRSGGPYNEQFF
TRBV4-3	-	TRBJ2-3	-	TGCGCCAGCAGCCAAGAGCTCGCGTTCAGCGGCACAGATACGCAGTATTTT	CASSQELAFSGTDTQYF
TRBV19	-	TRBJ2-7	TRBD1	TGTGCCAGTAGCCGTAAGCCGGGACAGGGCCCATGGGAGCAGTACTTC	CASSRKPGQGPWEQYF
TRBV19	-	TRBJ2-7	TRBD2	TGTGCCAGTAGTCGGGCCTCGGGGGGTCCCTACGAGCAGTACTTC	CASSRASGGPYEQYF
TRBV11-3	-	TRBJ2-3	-	TGTGCCAGCAGCTTAGAATCCGCAGATACGCAGTATTTT	CASSLESADTQYF
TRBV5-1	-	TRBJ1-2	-	TGCGCCAGCAGCTTGACAGGGCCCTATGGCTACACCTTC	CASSLTGPYGYTF
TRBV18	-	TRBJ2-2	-	TGTGCCAGCTCACCACCGATAAGTGCCCAGGGCCCCGGGGAGCTGTTTTTT	CASSPPISAQGPGELFF
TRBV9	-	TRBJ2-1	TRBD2	TGTGCCAGCAGCGCGGGACTAGCGGTCTACAATGAGCAGTTCTTC	CASSAGLAVYNEQFF
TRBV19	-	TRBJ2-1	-	TGTGCCAGTAGTCGAGGGACTGGCTTCAATGAGCAGTTCTTC	CASSRGTGFNEQFF
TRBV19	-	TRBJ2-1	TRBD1	TGTGCCAGTCGGACAGGGTTAGGGTATTACATCGATGAGCAGTTCTTC	CASRTGLGYYIDEQFF
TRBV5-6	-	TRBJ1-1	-	TGTGCCAGCAGGTTGTCGTCGGGGACTGAAGCTTTCTTT	CASRLSSGTEAFF
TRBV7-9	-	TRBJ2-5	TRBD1	TGTGCCAGCAGCTTGAGCACAGGGGAAGAGACCCAGTACTTC	CASSLSTGEETQYF
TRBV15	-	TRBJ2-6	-	TGTGCCACCGCGGCGAGGACTGGGGCCAACGTCCTGACTTTC	CATAARTGANVLTF
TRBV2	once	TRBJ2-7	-	TGTGCCACCGGGACTTTCAGCTCCTACGAGCAGTACTTC	CATGTFSSYEQYF
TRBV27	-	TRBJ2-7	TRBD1	TGTGCCAGCAGTACGGACAGGGCTCGGGGGCAGTACTTC	CASSTDRARGQYF
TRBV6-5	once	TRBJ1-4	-	TGTGCCAGCAGTTACGAGGCAACTAATGAAAAACTGTTTTTT	CASSYEATNEKLFF
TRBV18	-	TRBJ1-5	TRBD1	TGTGCCAGCTCACCGCCGACAGGGGTGGGAAGCAATCAGCCCCAGCATTTT	CASSPPTGVGSNQPQHF
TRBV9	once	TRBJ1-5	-	TGTGCCAGCAGCGGCAGGGGCAATCAGCCCCAGCATTTT	CASSGRGNQPQHF
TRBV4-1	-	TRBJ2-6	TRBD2	TGCGCCAGCAGCCAGGTCCCGGGAGGGCCTTCCAACGTCCTGACTTTC	CASSQVPGGPSNVLTF
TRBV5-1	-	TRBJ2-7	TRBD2	TGCGCCAGCAGCTCGGGGAGGGGACTAGCGATCGACGAGCAGTACTTC	CASSSGRGLAIDEQYF
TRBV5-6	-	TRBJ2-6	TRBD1	TGTGCCAGCAGGTCGAGACAGGGCCACGTCCTGACTTTC	CASRSRQGHVLTF
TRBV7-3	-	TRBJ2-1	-	TGTGCCAGCAGCTTAGAAACTAGTGCAAGGCTCCAGTTCTTC	CASSLETSARLQFF
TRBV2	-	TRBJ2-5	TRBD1	TGTGCCAGCAGCGACGGACAGGGGATGATGACGGAGACCCAGTACTTC	CASSDGQGMMTETQYF
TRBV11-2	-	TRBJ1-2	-	TGTGCCAGCAGCTTGAGGGCCGGGGGCTATGGCTACACCTTC	CASSLRAGGYGYTF
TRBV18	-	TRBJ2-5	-	TGTGCCAGCTCATCAGGGATCGGAGAGACCCAGTACTTC	CASSSGIGETQYF
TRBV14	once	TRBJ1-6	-	TGTGCCAGCAGCCAAGATTATAGCAATTCACCCCTCCACTTT	CASSQDYSNSPLHF
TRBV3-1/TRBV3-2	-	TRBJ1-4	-	TGTGCCAGCAGCCCCTCGTACGGGGGAGCAGGACATGAAAAACTGTTTTTT	CASSPSYGGAGHEKLFF
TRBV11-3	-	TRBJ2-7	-	TGTGCCAGCAGCTTTTGGGGGGACAGCTCCTACGAGCAGTACTTC	CASSFWGDSSYEQYF
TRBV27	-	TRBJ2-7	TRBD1	TGTGCCAGCAGCCCCCCCCGACAGGGTCGGGCCTACGAGCAGTACTTC	CASSPPRQGRAYEQYF
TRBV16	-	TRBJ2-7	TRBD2	TGTGCCAGCAGCCCGGGAGGGCTAGTCCTCTACGAGCAGTACTTC	CASSPGGLVLYEQYF
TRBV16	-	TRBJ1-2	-	TGTGCCAGCAGCCAATCTGGGGGGTCTAACTATGGCTACACCTTC	CASSQSGGSNYGYTF
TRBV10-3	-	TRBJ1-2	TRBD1	TGTGCCATCAGCCAACAGGGGGGTTATGGCTACACCTTC	CAISQQGGYGYTF
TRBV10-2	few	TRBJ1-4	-	TGCGCCAGCAGTGCCTCGGGGGTTGCGTCGGAAAAACTGTTTTTT	CASSASGVASEKLFF
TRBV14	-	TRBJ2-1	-	TGTGCCAGCAGCCAAGTACTAGCCAGCAATGAGCAGTTCTTC	CASSQVLASNEQFF
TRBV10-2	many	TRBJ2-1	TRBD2	TGCGCCAGCAGTGAACTAGCGGGAGGGCCCGGTGAGCAGTTCTTC	CASSELAGGPGEQFF
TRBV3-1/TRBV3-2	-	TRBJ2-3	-	TGTGCCAGCAGCCTGCGGACAGACGGAGATACGCAGTATTTT	CASSLRTDGDTQYF
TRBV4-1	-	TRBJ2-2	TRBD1	TGCGCCAGCAGCCACCTCTCCGGGACAGGGAACACCGGGGAGCTGTTTTTT	CASSHLSGTGNTGELFF
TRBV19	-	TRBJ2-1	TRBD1	TGTGCCAGTAGTTTAACCGCCGGGACAGGCTACGAGCAGTTCTTC	CASSLTAGTGYEQFF
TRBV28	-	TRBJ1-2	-	TGTGCCACCCGACTCGACTCAGGGAGGGGCTATGGCTACACCTTC	CATRLDSGRGYGYTF
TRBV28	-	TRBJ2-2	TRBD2	TGTGCCAGCAGTTTTAGCGGGAGGGGACAAACCGAGCTGTTTTTT	CASSFSGRGQTELFF
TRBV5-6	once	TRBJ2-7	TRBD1	TGTGCCAGCAGCCCCGGGACAGGGGGACCCTACGAGCAGTACTTC	CASSPGTGGPYEQYF
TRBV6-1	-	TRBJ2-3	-	TGTGCCAGCAGTGACTTCCCGGGACAAAGCACAGATACGCAGTATTTT	CASSDFPGQSTDTQYF
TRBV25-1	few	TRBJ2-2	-	TGTGCCAGCAGTATGATGGCAGGGGTTAACACCGGGGAGCTGTTTTTT	CASSMMAGVNTGELFF
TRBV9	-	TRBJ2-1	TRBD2	TGTGCCAGCAGCGAGCTAGCGGGAGTACATGAGCAGTTCTTC	CASSELAGVHEQFF